Listed here are 11 T cell receptor beta chains from one sample, sequenced in a study of blood T cells in healthy people across ages. A J-beta primer mix and a sample-barcoded 5' primer were used in a second PCR of about 6 to 12 cycles. TCRdb processed the 5' RACE reads anew with MiXCR; each CDR3 protein has one entry. The repertoire consists of approximately 800,000 distinct CDR3 sequences, with 62% occurring once and the leading ten covering around a quarter. Sequenced: blood. Receptors were obtained from a young man in good health.

The gene calls are TRBV7-2 and TRBJ2-1, with 8 bases fitting TRBD2. V trimming: 1 base; J trimming: 8 bases; junction bases outside the gene matches: 4. Germline V gives CDR1 SGHTA, CDR2 FQGNSA. The CDR3 totals 14 residues. CDR3 sequence (DNA): TGTGCCAGCAGCTTAGTTGGCGGGGGGTATGAGCAGTTCTTC. Encoded protein: CASSLVGGGYEQFF.

The chain uses TRBV4-3 and TRBJ2-4; weak D call: TRBD1 (6 bases). Trimming cost V 4 bases and J 1 base, with 11 bases left between them. The CDR3 runs 15 residues. Germline V gene data show CDR1 as LGHNA and CDR2 as YSLEER. The DNA for the CDR3 is TGCGCCAGCAGCCTGGAACAGGGTGCCAAAAACATTCAGTACTTC. Its translation is CASSLEQGAKNIQYF.

CDR3 sequence (DNA): TGCAGTGCTAGAGAGTTTGGCTGGGAGCAGAATGAGCAGTTCTTC. This encodes CSAREFGWEQNEQFF. The J gene is TRBJ2-1, the V gene TRBV20-1; maybe TRBD2 (5 bases). The CDR3 sequence is 15 residues long. V was cut by 0 bases and J by 7 bases, with 16 bases left in between. The V gene's germline CDR1 is DFQATT and CDR2 SNEGSKA (reference sequence).

The rearrangement uses TRBV12-3 or TRBV12-4 and TRBJ1-5; D may be TRBD1 (6 bases). The CDR3 is 15 amino acids. V was pared by 7 bases and J by 9 bases, with 22 bases between. The CDR3 nucleotides are TGTGCCAGCACCCCCGGAGGGGGTAAGGATTGGCCCCAGCATTTT. This sequence encodes CASTPGGGKDWPQHF.

The chain uses TRBV29-1 and TRBJ1-5, with TRBD1 matching 8 bases. V shed 7 bases and J 4 bases; nucleotides not matched to a gene: 3. This CDR3 spans 12 amino acids. The germline CDR1 and CDR2 sequences are SQVTM and ANQGSEA. Written as DNA, the CDR3 is TGCAGCGCAGGGGGCCCTAATCAGCCCCAGCATTTT. This sequence encodes CSAGGPNQPQHF.

This rearrangement joins TRBV6-2 or TRBV6-3 to TRBJ2-7; 8 nucleotides line up with TRBD2. The CDR3 is 13 amino acids. Germline V gene data show CDR1 as MNHEY and CDR2 as SVGEGT. V shed 5 bases, J shed 6 bases, and the junction held 6 bases outside the gene matches. CDR3 DNA sequence: TGTGCCAGCAGTGCGGGACTAGACCCCGAGCAGTACTTC. It codes for CASSAGLDPEQYF.

This chain connects TRBV5-1 to TRBJ2-3; D may be TRBD1 or TRBD2 (5 bases each). The CDR3 extends over 15 amino acids. CDR1 SGHRS and CDR2 YFSETQ come from the germline V gene. With 0 bases removed from V and 5 bases from J, the gap between germline ends came to 13 bases. The CDR3 sequence is CASSLAGTLGDTQYF. The DNA of the CDR3 is TGCGCCAGCAGCTTGGCGGGGACCCTTGGAGATACGCAGTATTTT.

The chain carries TRBV11-2 and TRBJ2-1; unclear D gene. The CDR3 sequence is 12 residues long. Germline values: CDR1 SGHAT, CDR2 FQNNGV. Trimming shortened V by 8 bases and J by 8 bases, and 13 bases separated the two germline ends. The CDR3 nucleotides are TGTGCCAGCGCGATCGGGCAAGATGAGCAGTTCTTC. Encoded protein: CASAIGQDEQFF.

The CDR3 region is CASSQRRTTHYYTF. In DNA, the CDR3 is TGTGCCAGCAGCCAGAGAAGGACCACCCATTACTACACCTTC. J is TRBJ1-2 and V is TRBV7-8, with D unclear. Trimming stripped 5 bases from V and 10 bases from J, with 20 bases between. CDR1 is SGHVS and CDR2 is FQNEAQ in the germline V gene. This CDR3 spans 14 amino acids.

V is TRBV7-9 and J is TRBJ1-5; TRBD1 is a possible D gene (6 bases). CDR3 size: 14 residues. The germline gives CDR1 SEHNR, CDR2 FQNEAQ (reference sequence). Trimming left V 3 bases short and J 2 bases short, with 8 bases between. CDR3 nucleotide sequence: TGTGCCAGCAGCTTTCCAGGGGGCAATCAGCCCCAGCATTTT. Its protein is CASSFPGGNQPQHF.

The rearrangement uses TRBV28 and TRBJ2-1; 11 bases map to TRBD2. The germline V gene has CDR1 MDHEN and CDR2 SYDVKM. The CDR3 contains 15 residues. V was clipped by 5 bases and J by 5 bases; unmatched bases: 5. The CDR3 nucleotides are TGTGCCAGCAGTCGCACTAGCGGGGGAAACAATGAGCAGTTCTTC. Protein: CASSRTSGGNNEQFF.